This record looks at one T cell receptor (beta chain) sequence and its context. Its cognate antigen is unknown. This entry is derived from a study of cytomegalovirus exposure and HLA in healthy donors. Amplification used 60 Vbeta primers and 13 Jbeta primers. TCRdb keeps only in-frame clones here, not all; method: immunoSEQ multiplex PCR. The listing contains tens of thousands of clones. Study-wide results and caveats: The authors later found most CMV-associated TCR beta chains appeared HLA-restricted. A missense DCLRE1C variant was associated with V- and J-gene trimming of TCR beta chains in a later analysis, and an independent cohort replicated the association.

Trimming stripped 1 base from V and 3 bases from J, with 12 bases between. Germline CDR1 reads SEHNR; CDR2 reads FQNEAQ (reference sequence). The CDR3 is 15 amino acids. The chain joins TRBV7-9 to TRBJ1-1, with a tentative D call TRBD1 (5 bases). This clonotype originated in a male donor in good health and CMV-seropositive. The source material was PBMCs. CDR3: CASSLEGVSYTEAFF. CDR3 sequence (DNA): TGTGCCAGCAGCTTAGAAGGGGTCTCGTACACTGAAGCTTTCTTT. The variable domain in full, completed from reference TRBV7-9 and TRBJ1-1, reads DTGVSQNPRHKITKRGQNVTFRCDPISEHNRLYWYRQTLGQGPEFLTYFQNEAQLEKSRLLSDRFSAERPKGSFSTLEIQRTEQGDSAMYLCASSLEGVSYTEAFFGQGTRLTVV.